This T cell receptor beta chain stems from a study of blood T cell repertoires in COVID-19. Study-level background: Samples came from the United States, Italy and Spain, spanning acute and convalescent COVID-19. The cDNA or gDNA used as material had been derived from T cells, B-cell-depleted T cells, or PBMCs.

Followed over time, Seattle patients had been enrolled while infection was active. Clones were read by immunoSEQ multiplex PCR, and TCRdb kept only the in-frame ones, dropping some. The sample yields approximately 300,000 clones, roughly 86% seen once. This clone was seen a few times. CDR1 and CDR2 from the germline V gene are SNHLY and FYNNEI. V lost 8 bases, J lost 6 bases, and 15 bases lay in between. This CDR3 spans 13 amino acids. Sequencing was carried out using peripheral blood. This rearrangement joins TRBV2 to TRBJ2-3, with TRBD1 as a possible D gene (5 bases). The receptor comes from a woman aged 25 to 39 with COVID-19, enrolled during active disease. The CDR3 loop is CASDIASGDTQYF. Written as DNA, the CDR3 is TGTGCCAGCGATATCGCTTCAGGGGATACGCAGTATTTT. The full variable domain, completed using reference TRBV2 and TRBJ2-3, is EPEVTQTPSHQVTQMGQEVILRCVPISNHLYFYWYRQILGQKVEFLVSFYNNEISEKSEIFDDQFSVERPDGSNFTLKIRSTKLEDSAMYFCASDIASGDTQYFGPGTRLTVL.